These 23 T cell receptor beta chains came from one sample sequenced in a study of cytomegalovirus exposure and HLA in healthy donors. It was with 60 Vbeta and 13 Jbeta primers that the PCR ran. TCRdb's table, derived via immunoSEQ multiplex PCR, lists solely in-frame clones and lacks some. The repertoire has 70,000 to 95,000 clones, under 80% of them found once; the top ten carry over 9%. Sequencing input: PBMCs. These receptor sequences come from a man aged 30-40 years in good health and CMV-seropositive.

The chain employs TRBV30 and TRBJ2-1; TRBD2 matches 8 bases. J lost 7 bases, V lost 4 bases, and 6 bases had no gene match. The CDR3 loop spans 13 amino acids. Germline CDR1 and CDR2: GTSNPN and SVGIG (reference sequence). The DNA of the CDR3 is TGTGCCTGGACGCTGGTAGCGGGGAATGAGCAGTTCTTC. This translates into CAWTLVAGNEQFF.

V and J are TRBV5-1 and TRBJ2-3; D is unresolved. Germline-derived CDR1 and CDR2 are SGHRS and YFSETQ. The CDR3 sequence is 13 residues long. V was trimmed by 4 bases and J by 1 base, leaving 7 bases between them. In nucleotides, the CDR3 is TGCGCCAGCAGCAGCCGGGGCACAGATACGCAGTATTTT. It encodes CASSSRGTDTQYF.

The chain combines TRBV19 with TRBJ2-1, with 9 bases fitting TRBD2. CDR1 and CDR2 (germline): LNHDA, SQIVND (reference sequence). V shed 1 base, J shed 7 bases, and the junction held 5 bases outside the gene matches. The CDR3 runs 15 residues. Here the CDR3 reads CASSIVSGGTNEQFF. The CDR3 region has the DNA TGTGCCAGTAGTATAGTCAGCGGGGGGACAAATGAGCAGTTCTTC. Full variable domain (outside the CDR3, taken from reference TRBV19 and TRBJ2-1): DGGITQSPKYLFRKEGQNVTLSCEQNLNHDAMYWYRQDPGQGLRLIYYSQIVNDFQKGDIAEGYSVSREKKESFPLTVTSAQKNPTAFYLCASSIVSGGTNEQFFGPGTRLTVL.

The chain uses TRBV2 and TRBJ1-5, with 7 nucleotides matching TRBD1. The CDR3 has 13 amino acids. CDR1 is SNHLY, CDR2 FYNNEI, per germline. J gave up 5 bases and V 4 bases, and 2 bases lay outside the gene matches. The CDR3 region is CASSVTGDQPQHF. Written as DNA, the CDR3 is TGTGCCAGCAGTGTTACAGGGGATCAGCCCCAGCATTTT.

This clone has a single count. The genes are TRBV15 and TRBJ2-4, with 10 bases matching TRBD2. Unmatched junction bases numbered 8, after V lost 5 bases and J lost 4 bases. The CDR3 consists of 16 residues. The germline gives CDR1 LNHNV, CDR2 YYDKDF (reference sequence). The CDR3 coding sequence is TGTGCCACCAGCGGAGTCATAGCGGGGGGTAAAAACATTCAGTACTTC. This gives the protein CATSGVIAGGKNIQYF.

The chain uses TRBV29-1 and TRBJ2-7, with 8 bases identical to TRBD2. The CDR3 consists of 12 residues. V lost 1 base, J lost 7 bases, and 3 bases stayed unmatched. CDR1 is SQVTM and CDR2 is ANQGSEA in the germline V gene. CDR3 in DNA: TGCAGCGTTGAAGCGGGGGGGTTTGAGCAGTACTTC. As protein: CSVEAGGFEQYF.

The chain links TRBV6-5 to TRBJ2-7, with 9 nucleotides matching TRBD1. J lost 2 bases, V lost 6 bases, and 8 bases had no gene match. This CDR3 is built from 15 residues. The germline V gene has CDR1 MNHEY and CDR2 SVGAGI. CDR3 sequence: CASSSGTGLAYEQYF. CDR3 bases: TGTGCCAGCAGCTCAGGGACAGGGCTCGCCTACGAGCAGTACTTC.

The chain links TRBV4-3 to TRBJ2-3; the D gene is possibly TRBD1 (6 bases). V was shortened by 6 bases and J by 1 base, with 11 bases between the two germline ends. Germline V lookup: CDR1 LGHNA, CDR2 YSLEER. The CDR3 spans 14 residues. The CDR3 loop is CASSLEGGTDTQYF. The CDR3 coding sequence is TGCGCCAGCAGTTTAGAGGGGGGCACAGATACGCAGTATTTT.

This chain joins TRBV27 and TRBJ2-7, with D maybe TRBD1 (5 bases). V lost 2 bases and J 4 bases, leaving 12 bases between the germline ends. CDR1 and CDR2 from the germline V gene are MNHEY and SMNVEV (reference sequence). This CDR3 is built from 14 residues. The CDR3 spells CASSLAGPLYEQYF. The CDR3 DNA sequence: TGTGCCAGCAGTTTAGCAGGGCCCCTTTACGAGCAGTACTTC.

The CDR3: CASSVSTGYSPGANVLTF. The CDR3 nucleotides are TGTGCCAGCAGCGTAAGCACAGGGTACAGTCCTGGGGCCAACGTCCTGACTTTC. The chain is built from TRBV9 and TRBJ2-6; a weak D match, TRBD1 (6 bases). The CDR3 is made up of 18 amino acids. CDR1 and CDR2 (germline): SGDLS, YYNGEE. V lost 1 base and J 2 bases, leaving 16 bases between the germline ends.

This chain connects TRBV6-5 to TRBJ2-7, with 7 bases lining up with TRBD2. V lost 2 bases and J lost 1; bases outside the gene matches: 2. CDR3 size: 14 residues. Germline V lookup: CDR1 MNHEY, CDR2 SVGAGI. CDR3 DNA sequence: TGTGCCAGCAGTTACGGGGAGGGGTCCTACGAGCAGTACTTC. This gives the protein CASSYGEGSYEQYF.

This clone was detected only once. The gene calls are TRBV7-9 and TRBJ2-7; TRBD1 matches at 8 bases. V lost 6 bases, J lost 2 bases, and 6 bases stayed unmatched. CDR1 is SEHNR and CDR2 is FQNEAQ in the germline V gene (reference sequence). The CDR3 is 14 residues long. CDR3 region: CASRRQGNTYEQYF. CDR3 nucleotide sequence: TGTGCCAGCAGAAGACAGGGGAATACCTACGAGCAGTACTTC. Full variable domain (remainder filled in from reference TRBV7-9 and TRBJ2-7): DTGVSQNPRHKITKRGQNVTFRCDPISEHNRLYWYRQTLGQGPEFLTYFQNEAQLEKSRLLSDRFSAERPKGSFSTLEIQRTEQGDSAMYLCASRRQGNTYEQYFGPGTRLTVT.

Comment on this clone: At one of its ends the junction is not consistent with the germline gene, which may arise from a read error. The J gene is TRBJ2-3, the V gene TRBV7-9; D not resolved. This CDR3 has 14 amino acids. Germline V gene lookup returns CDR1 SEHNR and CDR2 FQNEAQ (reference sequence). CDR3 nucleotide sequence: TGTTCCAGCAGCTTGGTACTGAGCACAGATACGCAGTATTTT. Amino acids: CSSSLVLSTDTQYF.

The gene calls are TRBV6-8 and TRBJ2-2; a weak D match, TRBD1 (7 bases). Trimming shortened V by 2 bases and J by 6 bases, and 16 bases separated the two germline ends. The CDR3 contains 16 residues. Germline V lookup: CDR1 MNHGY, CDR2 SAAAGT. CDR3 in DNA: TGTGCCAGCAGTTACCCGGAGGGGGCTTGGGCCGGGGAGCTGTTTTTT. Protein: CASSYPEGAWAGELFF.

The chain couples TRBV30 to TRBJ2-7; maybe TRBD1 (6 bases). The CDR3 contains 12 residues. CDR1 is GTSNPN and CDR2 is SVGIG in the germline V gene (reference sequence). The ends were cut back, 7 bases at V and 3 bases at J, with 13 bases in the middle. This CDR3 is CASIEQGYEQYF. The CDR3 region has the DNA TGTGCCTCGATCGAACAGGGCTACGAGCAGTACTTC.

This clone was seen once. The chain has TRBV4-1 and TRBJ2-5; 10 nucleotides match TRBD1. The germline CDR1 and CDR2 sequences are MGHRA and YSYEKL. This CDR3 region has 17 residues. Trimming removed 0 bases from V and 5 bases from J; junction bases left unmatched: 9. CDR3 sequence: CASSQDVTGGGLETQYF. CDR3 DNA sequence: TGCGCCAGCAGCCAAGATGTGACAGGGGGCGGTTTGGAGACCCAGTACTTC.

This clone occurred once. The CDR3 spells CASRNPGRGGAGGELFF. Here the CDR3 DNA reads TGCGCCAGCAGAAACCCCGGGAGGGGGGGGGCCGGCGGGGAGCTGTTTTTT. The V gene is TRBV4-1, the J gene TRBJ2-2, with 8 positions matching TRBD2. The junction had 16 bases not matched to a gene; V was cut back by 6 bases and J by 7 bases. Germline-derived CDR1 and CDR2 are MGHRA and YSYEKL. The CDR3 runs 17 residues.

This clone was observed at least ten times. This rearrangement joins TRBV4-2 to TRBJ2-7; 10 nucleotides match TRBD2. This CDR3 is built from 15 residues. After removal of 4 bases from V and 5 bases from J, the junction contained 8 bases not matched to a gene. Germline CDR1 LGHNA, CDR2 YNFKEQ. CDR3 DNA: TGTGCCAGCAGCCCGCAGACCGGGACTAGCGACGAGCAGTACTTC. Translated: CASSPQTGTSDEQYF.

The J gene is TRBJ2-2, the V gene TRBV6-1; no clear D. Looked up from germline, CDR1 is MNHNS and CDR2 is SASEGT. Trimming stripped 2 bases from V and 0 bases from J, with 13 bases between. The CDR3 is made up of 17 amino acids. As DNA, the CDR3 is TGTGCCAGCAGTGAATACCTAGATATCGCGAACACCGGGGAGCTGTTTTTT. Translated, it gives CASSEYLDIANTGELFF.

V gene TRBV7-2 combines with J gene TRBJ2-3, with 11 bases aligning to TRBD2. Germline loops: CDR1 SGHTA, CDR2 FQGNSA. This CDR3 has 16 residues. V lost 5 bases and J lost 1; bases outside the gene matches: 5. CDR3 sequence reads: CASSQELAGGTDTQYF. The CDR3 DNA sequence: TGTGCCAGCAGCCAAGAACTAGCGGGGGGCACAGATACGCAGTATTTT.

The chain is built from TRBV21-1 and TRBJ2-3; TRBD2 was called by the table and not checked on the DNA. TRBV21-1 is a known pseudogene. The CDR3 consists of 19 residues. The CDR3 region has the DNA TGTGCCAGCAGCAAAGCCCCCTGCGGGGGGGCGACTAGCACAGATACGCAGTATTTT. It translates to CASSKAPCGGATSTDTQYF.

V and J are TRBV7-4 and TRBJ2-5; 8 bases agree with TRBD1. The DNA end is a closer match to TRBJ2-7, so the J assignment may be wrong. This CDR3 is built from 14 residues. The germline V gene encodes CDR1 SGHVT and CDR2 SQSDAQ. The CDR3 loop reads CASSLCGQGYEQYF. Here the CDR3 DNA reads TGTGCCAGCAGCTTATGCGGACAGGGCTACGAGCAGTACTTC.

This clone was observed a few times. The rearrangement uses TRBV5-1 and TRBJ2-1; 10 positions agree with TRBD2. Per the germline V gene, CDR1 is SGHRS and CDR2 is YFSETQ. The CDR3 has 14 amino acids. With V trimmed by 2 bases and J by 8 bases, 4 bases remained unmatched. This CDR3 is CASSLGTSADEQFF. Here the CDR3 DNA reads TGCGCCAGCAGCTTAGGGACTAGCGCTGATGAGCAGTTCTTC.